A single sample gave rise to the 10 T cell receptor beta chains below, sequenced in a study of T cells in Graves' hyperthyroidism and ophthalmopathy. The CDR3 regions of TCR beta were amplified from RNA transcripts. The TCR CDR3 first-round RT-PCR relied on the HTBI primer set. One entry per CDR3 protein results from TCRdb running MiXCR on the multiplex PCR reads. This sample has fewer than 650,000 distinct CDR3 sequences, with approximately 15% found just once. Material for sequencing was blood. The receptors originated from a woman younger than 30 with Graves' ophthalmopathy.

This clonotype was counted only a few times. The chain has TRBV19 and TRBJ2-1, with D hard to call. V shed 9 bases and J shed 0 bases, with 15 bases lying between them. Germline V gene data show CDR1 as LNHDA and CDR2 as SQIVND (reference sequence). The CDR3 runs 15 residues. CDR3 in amino acids: CASQRMSSSYNEQFF. For the CDR3, the DNA is TGTGCCAGCCAGAGAATGTCAAGCTCCTACAATGAGCAGTTCTTC. Looking up the rest from reference TRBV19 and TRBJ2-1 gives the full variable domain: DGGITQSPKYLFRKEGQNVTLSCEQNLNHDAMYWYRQDPGQGLRLIYYSQIVNDFQKGDIAEGYSVSREKKESFPLTVTSAQKNPTAFYLCASQRMSSSYNEQFFGPGTRLTVL.

This clonotype was found many times. The chain uses TRBV2 and TRBJ2-7; D is undetermined. The germline V gene encodes CDR1 SNHLY and CDR2 FYNNEI. Trimming took off 4 bases at V and 2 bases at J, with 9 bases between the two ends. This CDR3 is built from 13 residues. CDR3 coding DNA: TGTGCCAGCAGTGCCTTGGGAACCTACGAGCAGTACTTC. Its protein product is CASSALGTYEQYF.

This chain connects TRBV12-3 or TRBV12-4 to TRBJ2-3; possible D gene TRBD2, 6 bases. This CDR3 region has 14 residues. V was cut by 4 bases and J by 4 bases, with 12 bases left in between. CDR3 sequence: CASSSARLADTQYF. The CDR3 region has the DNA TGTGCCAGCAGTTCCGCGCGACTAGCAGATACGCAGTATTTT.

The chain carries TRBV4-1 and TRBJ2-7, with TRBD1 identical over 9 bases. J lost 4 bases, V lost 0 bases, and 4 bases had no gene match. The V gene's germline CDR1 is MGHRA and CDR2 YSYEKL. This CDR3 comprises 15 residues. The CDR3 region is CASSQEGTGWYEQYF. The CDR3 nucleotides read TGCGCCAGCAGCCAAGAGGGGACAGGGTGGTACGAGCAGTACTTC.

This clonotype was counted only a few times. The chain is built from TRBV15 and TRBJ2-1; tentative D call: TRBD1 (5 bases). Germline assignment: CDR1 LNHNV and CDR2 YYDKDF (reference sequence). The CDR3 length is 13 residues. Trimming took 0 bases from V and 8 from J, leaving 8 bases between them. DNA for the CDR3: TGTGCCACCAGCAGAGATCTAGGGGATGAGCAGTTCTTC. Its translation: CATSRDLGDEQFF.

This clonotype was observed a few times. The rearrangement links TRBV19 to TRBJ2-1, with TRBD2 matching over 11 bases. There are 16 residues in the CDR3. Trimming at V came to 4 bases and at J to 8 bases, leaving 10 bases not matched to a gene. Germline CDR1 and CDR2: LNHDA and SQIVND (reference sequence). CDR3: CASSTFSGRAPDEQFF. CDR3 sequence (DNA): TGTGCCAGTAGTACCTTTAGCGGGAGGGCCCCGGATGAGCAGTTCTTC. The full variable domain, its missing parts supplied by reference TRBV19 and TRBJ2-1, is DGGITQSPKYLFRKEGQNVTLSCEQNLNHDAMYWYRQDPGQGLRLIYYSQIVNDFQKGDIAEGYSVSREKKESFPLTVTSAQKNPTAFYLCASSTFSGRAPDEQFFGPGTRLTVL.

This clonotype was counted at least ten times. The chain combines TRBV20-1 with TRBJ1-2; the match to TRBD1 covers 11 bases. The germline gives CDR1 DFQATT, CDR2 SNEGSKA (reference sequence). The CDR3 is 12 amino acids. The CDR3 DNA reads as TGCAGCTGGACAGGGGGCATCTATGGCTACACCTTC. This sequence encodes CSWTGGIYGYTF.

The table lists this clonotype with many counts. The chain couples TRBV6-5 to TRBJ2-1, with a weak D call TRBD2 (6 bases). V was trimmed by 3 bases and J by 7 bases, leaving 10 bases between them. Germline V CDR1 and CDR2: MNHEY, SVGAGI. CDR3 length equals 13 residues. As DNA, the CDR3 is TGTGCCAGCAGTTATGGGACTTTTAATGAGCAGTTCTTC. Protein sequence: CASSYGTFNEQFF.

This clonotype was detected once. Compared with germline, one end of the junction differs, possibly owing to a read error. The rearrangement joins TRBV5-6 to TRBJ2-1, with a possible D match to TRBD2 (5 bases). CDR3 length equals 15 residues. Germline CDR1 SGHDT, CDR2 YYEEEE. Here the CDR3 DNA reads TGTGCCAGCAGCCCCCCCGGGAAAAGAGGCAATGGGCAGTTCTTC. Protein product: CASSPPGKRGNGQFF.

The table lists this clonotype with a few counts. J is TRBJ2-5 and V is TRBV2; the D call may be TRBD1 or TRBD2 (5 bases each). CDR3 length equals 14 residues. Germline V gene lookup returns CDR1 SNHLY and CDR2 FYNNEI. The V end was cut by 0 bases, the J end by 8 bases, with 13 bases between. The CDR3 loop reads CASSEAGRLGTQYF. As DNA, the CDR3 is TGTGCCAGCAGTGAAGCGGGACGGCTCGGTACCCAGTACTTC.